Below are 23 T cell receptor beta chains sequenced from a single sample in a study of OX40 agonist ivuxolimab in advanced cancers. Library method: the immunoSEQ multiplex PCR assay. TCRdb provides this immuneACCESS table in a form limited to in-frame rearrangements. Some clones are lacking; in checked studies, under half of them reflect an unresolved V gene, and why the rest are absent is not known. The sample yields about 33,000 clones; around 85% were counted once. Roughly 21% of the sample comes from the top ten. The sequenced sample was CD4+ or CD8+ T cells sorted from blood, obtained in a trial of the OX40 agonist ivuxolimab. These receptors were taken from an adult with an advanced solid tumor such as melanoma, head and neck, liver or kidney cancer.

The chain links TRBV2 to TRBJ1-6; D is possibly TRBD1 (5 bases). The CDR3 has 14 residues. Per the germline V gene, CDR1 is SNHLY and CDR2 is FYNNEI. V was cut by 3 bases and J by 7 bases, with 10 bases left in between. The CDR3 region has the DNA TGTGCCAGCAGTGAGGGACTTCGGAATTCACCCCTCCACTTT. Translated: CASSEGLRNSPLHF.

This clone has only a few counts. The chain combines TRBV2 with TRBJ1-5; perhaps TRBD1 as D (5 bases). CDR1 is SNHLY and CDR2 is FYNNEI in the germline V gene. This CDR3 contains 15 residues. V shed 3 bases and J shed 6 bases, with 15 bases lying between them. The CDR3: CASSEGDQGGQPQHF. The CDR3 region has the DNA TGTGCCAGCAGTGAGGGGGACCAAGGAGGTCAGCCCCAGCATTTT. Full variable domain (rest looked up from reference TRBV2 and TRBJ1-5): EPEVTQTPSHQVTQMGQEVILRCVPISNHLYFYWYRQILGQKVEFLVSFYNNEISEKSEIFDDQFSVERPDGSNFTLKIRSTKLEDSAMYFCASSEGDQGGQPQHFGDGTRLSIL.

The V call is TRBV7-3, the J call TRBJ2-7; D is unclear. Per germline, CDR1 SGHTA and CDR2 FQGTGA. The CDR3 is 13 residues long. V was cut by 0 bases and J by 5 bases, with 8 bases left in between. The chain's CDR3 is CASSLTGAHEQYF. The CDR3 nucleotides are TGTGCCAGCAGCTTAACAGGAGCCCACGAGCAGTACTTC.

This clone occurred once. CDR3 sequence reads: CSAMSVGNEQFF. The DNA for the CDR3 is TGCAGCGCCATGAGTGTCGGGAATGAGCAGTTCTTC. The chain uses TRBV29-1 and TRBJ2-1; D gene unclear. Trimming shortened V by 7 bases and J by 7 bases, and 14 bases separated the two germline ends. From germline, CDR1 is SQVTM and CDR2 ANQGSEA. The CDR3 sequence is 12 residues long.

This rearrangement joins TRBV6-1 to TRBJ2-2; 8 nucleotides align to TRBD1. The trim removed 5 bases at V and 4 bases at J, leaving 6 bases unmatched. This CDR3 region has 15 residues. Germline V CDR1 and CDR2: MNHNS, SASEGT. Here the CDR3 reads CASSPWTGITGELFF. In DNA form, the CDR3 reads TGTGCCAGCAGTCCTTGGACAGGGATCACCGGGGAGCTGTTTTTT.

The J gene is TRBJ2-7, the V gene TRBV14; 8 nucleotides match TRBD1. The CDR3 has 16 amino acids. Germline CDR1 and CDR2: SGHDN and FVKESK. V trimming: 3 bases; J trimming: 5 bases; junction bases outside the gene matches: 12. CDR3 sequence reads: CASSHQRTGSRNEQYF. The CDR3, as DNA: TGTGCCAGCAGCCACCAAAGGACAGGGTCTCGGAACGAGCAGTACTTC.

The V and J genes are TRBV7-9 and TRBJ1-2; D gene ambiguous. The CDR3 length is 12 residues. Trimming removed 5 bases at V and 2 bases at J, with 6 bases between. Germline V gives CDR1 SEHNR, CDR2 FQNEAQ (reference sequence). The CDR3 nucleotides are TGTGCCAGCAGCCGAATAAACTATGGCTACACCTTC. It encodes CASSRINYGYTF. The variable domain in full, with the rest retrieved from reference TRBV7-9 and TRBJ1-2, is DTGVSQNPRHKITKRGQNVTFRCDPISEHNRLYWYRQTLGQGPEFLTYFQNEAQLEKSRLLSDRFSAERPKGSFSTLEIQRTEQGDSAMYLCASSRINYGYTFGSGTRLTVV.

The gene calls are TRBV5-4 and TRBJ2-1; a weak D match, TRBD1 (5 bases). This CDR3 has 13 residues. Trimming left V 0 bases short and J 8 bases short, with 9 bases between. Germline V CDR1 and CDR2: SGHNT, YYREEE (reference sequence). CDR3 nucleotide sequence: TGTGCCAGCAGCTTGGCCAGGACACATGAGCAGTTCTTC. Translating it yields CASSLARTHEQFF.

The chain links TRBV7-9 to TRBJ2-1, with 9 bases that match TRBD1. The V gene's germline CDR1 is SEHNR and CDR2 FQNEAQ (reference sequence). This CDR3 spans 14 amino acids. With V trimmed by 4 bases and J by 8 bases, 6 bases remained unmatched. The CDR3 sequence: CASSSGTGWDEQFF. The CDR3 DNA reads TGTGCCAGCAGCTCCGGGACAGGGTGGGATGAGCAGTTCTTC.

CDR3 DNA: TGTGCCAGCAGCCTAGGACTTGAGCAGTTCTTC. Protein sequence: CASSLGLEQFF. This chain uses TRBV6-5 with TRBJ2-1; a possible D gene is TRBD2 (5 bases). The CDR3 is made up of 11 amino acids. Trimming shortened V by 6 bases and J by 9 bases, and 9 bases separated the two germline ends. Germline V gene lookup returns CDR1 MNHEY and CDR2 SVGAGI.

CDR3 sequence reads: CASSLSEGYGDYEQYF. The CDR3 bases are TGTGCCAGCAGCTTGTCAGAGGGATACGGTGACTACGAGCAGTACTTC. The chain has TRBV5-6 and TRBJ2-7; possible D gene TRBD2, 5 bases. This CDR3 has 16 amino acids. Between the trimmed V and J ends, which lost 1 base and 3 bases, there was a span of 17 bases. The V gene's germline CDR1 is SGHDT and CDR2 YYEEEE.

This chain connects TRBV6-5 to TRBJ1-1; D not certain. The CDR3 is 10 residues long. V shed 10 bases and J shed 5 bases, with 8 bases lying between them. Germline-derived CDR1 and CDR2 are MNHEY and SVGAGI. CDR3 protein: CATVGTEAFF. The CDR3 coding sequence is TGTGCCACCGTGGGAACTGAAGCTTTCTTT.

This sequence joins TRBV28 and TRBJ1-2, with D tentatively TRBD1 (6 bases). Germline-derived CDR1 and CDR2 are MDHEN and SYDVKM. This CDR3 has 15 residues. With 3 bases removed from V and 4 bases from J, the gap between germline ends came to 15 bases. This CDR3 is CASSLGGRVGYGYTF. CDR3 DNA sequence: TGTGCCAGCAGTTTGGGGGGGCGCGTCGGCTATGGCTACACCTTC.

The CDR3 region is CASSNYDSSYEQYF. The CDR3 DNA reads TGTGCCAGCAGTAACTACGACAGTTCCTACGAGCAGTACTTC. The chain is built from TRBV21-1 and TRBJ2-7; the table's TRBD1 call for D was not verified on the DNA. TRBV21-1 is recorded as a pseudogene. This CDR3 region has 14 residues.

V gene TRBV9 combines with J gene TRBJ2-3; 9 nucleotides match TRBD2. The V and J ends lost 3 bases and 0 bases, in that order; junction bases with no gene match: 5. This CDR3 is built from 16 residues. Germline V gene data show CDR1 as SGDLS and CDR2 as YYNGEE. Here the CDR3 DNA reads TGTGCCAGCAGCGCTTATAGCGGGAGTAGCACAGATACGCAGTATTTT. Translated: CASSAYSGSSTDTQYF.

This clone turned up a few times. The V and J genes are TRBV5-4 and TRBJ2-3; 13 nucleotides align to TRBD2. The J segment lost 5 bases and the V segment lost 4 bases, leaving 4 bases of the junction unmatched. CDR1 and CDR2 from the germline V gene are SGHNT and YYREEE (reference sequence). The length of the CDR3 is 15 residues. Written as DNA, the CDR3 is TGTGCCAGCAGCCCCGGACTAGCGGGAGTAGATACGCAGTATTTT. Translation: CASSPGLAGVDTQYF.

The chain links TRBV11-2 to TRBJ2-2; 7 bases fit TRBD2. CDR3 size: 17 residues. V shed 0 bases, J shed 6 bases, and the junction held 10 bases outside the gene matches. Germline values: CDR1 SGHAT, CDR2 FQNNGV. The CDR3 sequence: CASSLDVWEGLAGELFF. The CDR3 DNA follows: TGTGCCAGCAGCTTAGATGTGTGGGAGGGCCTGGCCGGGGAGCTGTTTTTT. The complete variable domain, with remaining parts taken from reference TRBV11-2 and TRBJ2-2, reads EAGVAQSPRYKIIEKRQSVAFWCNPISGHATLYWYQQILGQGPKLLIQFQNNGVVDDSQLPKDRFSAERLKGVDSTLKIQPAKLEDSAVYLCASSLDVWEGLAGELFFGEGSRLTVL.

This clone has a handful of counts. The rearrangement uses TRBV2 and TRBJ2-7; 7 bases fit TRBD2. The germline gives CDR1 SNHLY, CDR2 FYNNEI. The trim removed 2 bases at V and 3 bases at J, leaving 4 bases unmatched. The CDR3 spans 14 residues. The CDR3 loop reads CASSESGNSYEQYF. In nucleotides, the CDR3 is TGTGCCAGCAGTGAAAGCGGGAACAGCTACGAGCAGTACTTC.

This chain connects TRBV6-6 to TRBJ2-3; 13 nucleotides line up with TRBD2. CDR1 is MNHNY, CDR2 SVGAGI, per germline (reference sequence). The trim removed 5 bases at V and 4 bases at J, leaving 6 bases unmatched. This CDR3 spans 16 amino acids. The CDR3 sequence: CASSPWTSGSSDTQYF. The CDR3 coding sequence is TGTGCCAGCAGTCCGTGGACTAGCGGGAGTTCAGATACGCAGTATTTT.

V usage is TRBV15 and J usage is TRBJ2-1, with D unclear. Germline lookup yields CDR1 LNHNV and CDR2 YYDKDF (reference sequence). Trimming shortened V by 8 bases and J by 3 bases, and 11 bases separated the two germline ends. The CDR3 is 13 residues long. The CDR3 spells CATGDDVYNEQFF. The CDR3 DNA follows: TGTGCCACCGGAGACGACGTCTACAATGAGCAGTTCTTC.

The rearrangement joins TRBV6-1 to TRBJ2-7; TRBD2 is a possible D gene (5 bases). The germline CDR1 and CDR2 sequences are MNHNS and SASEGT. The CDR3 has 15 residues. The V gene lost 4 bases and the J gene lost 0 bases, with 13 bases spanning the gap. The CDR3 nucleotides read TGTGCCAGCAGTGCGGGAAGCCTGAGCTCCTACGAGCAGTACTTC. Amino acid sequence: CASSAGSLSSYEQYF.

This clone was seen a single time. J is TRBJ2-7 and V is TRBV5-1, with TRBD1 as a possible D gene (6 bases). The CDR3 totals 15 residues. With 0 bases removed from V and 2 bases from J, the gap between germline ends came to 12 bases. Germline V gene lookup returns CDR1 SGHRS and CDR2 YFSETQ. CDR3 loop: CASSLEAGETYEQYF. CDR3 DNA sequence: TGCGCCAGCAGCTTGGAGGCAGGGGAGACCTACGAGCAGTACTTC.

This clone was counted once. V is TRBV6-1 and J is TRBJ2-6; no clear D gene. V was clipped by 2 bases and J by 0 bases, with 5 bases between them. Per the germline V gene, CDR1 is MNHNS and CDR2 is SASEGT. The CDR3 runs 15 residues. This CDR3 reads CASSETSSGANVLTF. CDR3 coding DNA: TGTGCCAGCAGTGAAACCAGCTCTGGGGCCAACGTCCTGACTTTC.